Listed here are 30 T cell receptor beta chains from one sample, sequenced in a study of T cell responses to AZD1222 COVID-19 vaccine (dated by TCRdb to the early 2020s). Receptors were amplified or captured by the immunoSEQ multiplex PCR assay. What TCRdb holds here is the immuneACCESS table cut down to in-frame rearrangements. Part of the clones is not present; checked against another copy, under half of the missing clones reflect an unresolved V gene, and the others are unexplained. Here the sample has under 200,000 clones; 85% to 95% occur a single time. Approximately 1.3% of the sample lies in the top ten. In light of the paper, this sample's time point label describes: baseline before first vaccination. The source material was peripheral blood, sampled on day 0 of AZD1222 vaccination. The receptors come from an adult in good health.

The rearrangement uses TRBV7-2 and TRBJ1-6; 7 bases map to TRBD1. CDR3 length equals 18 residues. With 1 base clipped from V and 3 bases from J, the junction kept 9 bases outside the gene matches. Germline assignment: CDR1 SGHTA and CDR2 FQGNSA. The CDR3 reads CASSLEVWGQSYNSPLHF. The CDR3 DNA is TGTGCCAGCAGCTTAGAGGTCTGGGGACAGAGCTATAATTCACCCCTCCACTTT. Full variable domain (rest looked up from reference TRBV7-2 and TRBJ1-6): GAGVSQSPSNKVTEKGKDVELRCDPISGHTALYWYRQSLGQGLEFLIYFQGNSAPDKSGLPSDRFSAERTGGSVSTLTIQRTQQEDSAVYLCASSLEVWGQSYNSPLHFGNGTRLTVT.

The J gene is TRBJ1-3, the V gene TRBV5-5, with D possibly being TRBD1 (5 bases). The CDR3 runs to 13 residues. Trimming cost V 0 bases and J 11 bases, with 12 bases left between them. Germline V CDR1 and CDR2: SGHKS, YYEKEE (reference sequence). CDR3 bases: TGTGCCAGCAGCTTGGCCGGGGCCCCGGCCATATATTTT. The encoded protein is CASSLAGAPAIYF. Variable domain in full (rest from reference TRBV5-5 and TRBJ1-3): DAGVTQSPTHLIKTRGQQVTLRCSPISGHKSVSWYQQVLGQGPQFIFQYYEKEERGRGNFPDRFSARQFPNYSSELNVNALLLGDSALYLCASSLAGAPAIYFGEGSWLTVV.

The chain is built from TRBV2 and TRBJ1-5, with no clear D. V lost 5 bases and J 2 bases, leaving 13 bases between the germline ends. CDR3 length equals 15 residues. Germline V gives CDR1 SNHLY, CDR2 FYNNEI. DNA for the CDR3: TGTGCCAGCAGTACTAGGGTCACGGGCAATCAGCCCCAGCATTTT. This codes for CASSTRVTGNQPQHF.

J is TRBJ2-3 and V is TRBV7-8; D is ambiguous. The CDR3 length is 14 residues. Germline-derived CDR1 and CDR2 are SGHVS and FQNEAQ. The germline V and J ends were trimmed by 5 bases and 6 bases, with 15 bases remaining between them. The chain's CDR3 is CASSRGPPPDTQYF. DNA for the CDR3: TGTGCCAGCAGCCGAGGACCTCCTCCCGATACGCAGTATTTT.

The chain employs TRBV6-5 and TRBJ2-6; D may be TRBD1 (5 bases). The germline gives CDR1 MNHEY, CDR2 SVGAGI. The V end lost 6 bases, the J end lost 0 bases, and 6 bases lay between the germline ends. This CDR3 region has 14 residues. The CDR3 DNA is TGTGCCAGCAGAACAGGCTCTGGGGCCAACGTCCTGACTTTC. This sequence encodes CASRTGSGANVLTF.

The CDR3 DNA sequence: TGTGCCAGCACCATGACAGGGGAACCCTACGAGCAGTACTTC. Protein: CASTMTGEPYEQYF. The rearrangement joins TRBV5-8 to TRBJ2-7, with 8 bases fitting TRBD1. The CDR3 length is 14 residues. In germline, CDR1 is SGHTS, CDR2 YDEGEE. V was clipped by 6 bases and J by 2 bases; unmatched bases: 7.

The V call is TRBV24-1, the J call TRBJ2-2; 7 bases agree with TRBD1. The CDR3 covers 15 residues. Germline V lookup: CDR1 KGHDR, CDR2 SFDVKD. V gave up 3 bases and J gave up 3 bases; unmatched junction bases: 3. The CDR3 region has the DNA TGTGCCACCAGTGATCAACAGGGGCACACCGGGGAGCTGTTTTTT. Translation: CATSDQQGHTGELFF.

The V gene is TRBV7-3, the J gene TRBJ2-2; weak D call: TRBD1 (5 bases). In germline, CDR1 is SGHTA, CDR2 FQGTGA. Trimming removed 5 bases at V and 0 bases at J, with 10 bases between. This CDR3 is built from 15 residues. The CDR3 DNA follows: TGTGCCAGCAGCCCCGGACACCCGAACACCGGGGAGCTGTTTTTT. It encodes CASSPGHPNTGELFF.

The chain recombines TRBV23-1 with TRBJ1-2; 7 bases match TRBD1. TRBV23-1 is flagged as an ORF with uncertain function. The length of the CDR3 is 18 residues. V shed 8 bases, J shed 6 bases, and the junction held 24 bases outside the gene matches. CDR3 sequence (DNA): TGCGCCAGCGTCGCTCGACAGGGTACCTCACCGAAAAGGAATGGCTACACCTTC. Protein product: CASVARQGTSPKRNGYTF.

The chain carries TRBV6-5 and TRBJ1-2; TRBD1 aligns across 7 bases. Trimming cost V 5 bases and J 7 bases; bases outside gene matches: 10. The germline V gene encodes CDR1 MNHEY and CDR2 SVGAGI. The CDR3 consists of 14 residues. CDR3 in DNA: TGTGCCAGCAGTCCGACAGGGATTGCCCCTGGCTACACCTTC. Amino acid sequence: CASSPTGIAPGYTF.

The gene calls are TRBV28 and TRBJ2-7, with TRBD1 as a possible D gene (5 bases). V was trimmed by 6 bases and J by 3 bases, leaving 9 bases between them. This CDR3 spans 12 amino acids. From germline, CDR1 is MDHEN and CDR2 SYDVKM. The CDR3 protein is CASRRTGYEQYF. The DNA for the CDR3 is TGTGCCAGCAGACGAACAGGCTACGAGCAGTACTTC.

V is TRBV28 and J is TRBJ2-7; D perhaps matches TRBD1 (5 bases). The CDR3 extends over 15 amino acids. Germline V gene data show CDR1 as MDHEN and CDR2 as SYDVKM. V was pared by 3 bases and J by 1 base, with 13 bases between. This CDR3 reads CASSFRRVESYEQYF. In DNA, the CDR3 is TGTGCCAGCAGTTTCCGCAGGGTGGAGTCCTACGAGCAGTACTTC.

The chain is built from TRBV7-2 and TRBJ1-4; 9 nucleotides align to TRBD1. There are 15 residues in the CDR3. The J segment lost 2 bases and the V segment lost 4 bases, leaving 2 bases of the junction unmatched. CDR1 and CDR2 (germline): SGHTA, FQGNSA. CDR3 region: CASSSGTGTNEKLFF. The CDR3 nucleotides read TGTGCCAGCAGCTCCGGGACAGGGACTAATGAAAAACTGTTTTTT.

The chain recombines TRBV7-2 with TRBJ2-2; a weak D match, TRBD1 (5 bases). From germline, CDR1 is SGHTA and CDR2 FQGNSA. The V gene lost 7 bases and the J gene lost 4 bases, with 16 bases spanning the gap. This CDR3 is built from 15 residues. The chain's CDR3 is CASNSQGLGTGELFF. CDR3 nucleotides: TGTGCCAGCAACTCCCAGGGTCTCGGCACCGGGGAGCTGTTTTTT.

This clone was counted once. CDR3 loop: CASSPPYNSPLHF. The CDR3 region has the DNA TGTGCCAGCAGTCCCCCATATAATTCACCCCTCCACTTT. V gene TRBV2 combines with J gene TRBJ1-6; D ambiguous. CDR1 and CDR2 (germline): SNHLY, FYNNEI. The CDR3 has 13 residues. V shed 5 bases and J shed 4 bases, with 6 bases lying between them. Based on the CDR3 plus reference TRBV2 and TRBJ1-6, the full variable domain is EPEVTQTPSHQVTQMGQEVILRCVPISNHLYFYWYRQILGQKVEFLVSFYNNEISEKSEIFDDQFSVERPDGSNFTLKIRSTKLEDSAMYFCASSPPYNSPLHFGNGTRLTVT.

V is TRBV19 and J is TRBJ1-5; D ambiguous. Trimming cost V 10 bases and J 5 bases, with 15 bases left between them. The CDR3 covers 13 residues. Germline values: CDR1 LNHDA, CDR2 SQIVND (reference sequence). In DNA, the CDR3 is TGTGCCACCCCTCACTTTACGCATCAGCCCCAGCATTTT. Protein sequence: CATPHFTHQPQHF.

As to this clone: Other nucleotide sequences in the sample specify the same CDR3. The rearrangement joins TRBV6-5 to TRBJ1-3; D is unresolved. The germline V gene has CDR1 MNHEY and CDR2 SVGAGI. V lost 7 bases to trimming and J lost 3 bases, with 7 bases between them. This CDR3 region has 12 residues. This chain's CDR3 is CASTGSGNTIYF. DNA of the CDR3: TGTGCCAGCACCGGGAGTGGAAACACCATATATTTT.

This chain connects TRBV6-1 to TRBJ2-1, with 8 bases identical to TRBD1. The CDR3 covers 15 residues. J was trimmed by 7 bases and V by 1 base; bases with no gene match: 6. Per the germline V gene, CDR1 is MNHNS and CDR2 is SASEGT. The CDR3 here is CASSEGQGAVNEQFF. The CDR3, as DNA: TGTGCCAGCAGTGAAGGGCAGGGGGCGGTTAATGAGCAGTTCTTC.

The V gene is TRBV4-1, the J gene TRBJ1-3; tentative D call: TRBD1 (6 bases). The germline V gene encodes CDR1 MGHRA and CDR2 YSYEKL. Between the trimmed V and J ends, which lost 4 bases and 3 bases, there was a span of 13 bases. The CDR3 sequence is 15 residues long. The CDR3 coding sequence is TGCGCCAGCAGCCGCATGCAGGGGTTTGGAAACACCATATATTTT. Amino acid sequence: CASSRMQGFGNTIYF.

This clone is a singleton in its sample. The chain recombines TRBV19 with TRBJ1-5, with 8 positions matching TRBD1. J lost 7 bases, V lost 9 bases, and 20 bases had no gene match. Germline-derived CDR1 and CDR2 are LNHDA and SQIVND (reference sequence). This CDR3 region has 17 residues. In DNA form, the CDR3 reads TGTGCCAGCCAGCACCACGGAGGCCAGGGGGCAAGGCAGCCCCAGCATTTT. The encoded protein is CASQHHGGQGARQPQHF.

For the CDR3, the DNA is TGTGCCAGCAGCGTCCTTGGACAGAGTAATTCACCCCTCCACTTT. This sequence encodes CASSVLGQSNSPLHF. J is TRBJ1-6 and V is TRBV9, with D possibly being TRBD1 (6 bases). V was cut by 2 bases and J by 6 bases, with 12 bases left in between. The germline V gene has CDR1 SGDLS and CDR2 YYNGEE. The CDR3 consists of 15 residues.

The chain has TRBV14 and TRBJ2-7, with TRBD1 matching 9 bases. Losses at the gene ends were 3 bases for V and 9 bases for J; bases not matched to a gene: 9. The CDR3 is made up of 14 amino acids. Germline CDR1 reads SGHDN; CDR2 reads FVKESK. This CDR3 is CASSQGQGLLGQYF. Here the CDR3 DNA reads TGTGCCAGCAGCCAGGGACAGGGCCTCCTTGGGCAGTACTTC.

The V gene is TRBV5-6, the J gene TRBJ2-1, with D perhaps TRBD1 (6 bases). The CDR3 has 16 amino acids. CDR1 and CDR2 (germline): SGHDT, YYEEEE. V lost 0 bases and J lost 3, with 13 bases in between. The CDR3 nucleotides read TGTGCCAGCAGCTTGGCTGGGGGCGTGGGCTACAATGAGCAGTTCTTC. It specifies CASSLAGGVGYNEQFF. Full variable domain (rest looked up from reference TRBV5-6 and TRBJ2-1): DAGVTQSPTHLIKTRGQQVTLRCSPKSGHDTVSWYQQALGQGPQFIFQYYEEEERQRGNFPDRFSGHQFPNYSSELNVNALLLGDSALYLCASSLAGGVGYNEQFFGPGTRLTVL.

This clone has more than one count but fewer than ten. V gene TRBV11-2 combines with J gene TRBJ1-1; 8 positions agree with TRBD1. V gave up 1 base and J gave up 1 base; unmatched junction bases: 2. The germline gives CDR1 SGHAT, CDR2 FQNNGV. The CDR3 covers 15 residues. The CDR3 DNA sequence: TGTGCCAGCAGCTTAGGGCAGGGGGCGAACACTGAAGCTTTCTTT. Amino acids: CASSLGQGANTEAFF.

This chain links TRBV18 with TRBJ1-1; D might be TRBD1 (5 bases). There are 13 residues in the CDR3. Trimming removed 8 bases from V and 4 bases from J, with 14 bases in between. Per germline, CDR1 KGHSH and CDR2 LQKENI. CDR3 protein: CASRQGAGTEAFF. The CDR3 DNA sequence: TGTGCCAGCCGCCAAGGGGCAGGCACTGAAGCTTTCTTT.

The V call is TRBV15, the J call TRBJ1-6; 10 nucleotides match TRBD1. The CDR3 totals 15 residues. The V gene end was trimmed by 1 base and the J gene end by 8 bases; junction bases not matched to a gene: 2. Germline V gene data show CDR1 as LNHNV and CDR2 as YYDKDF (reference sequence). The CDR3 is CATSRVGTGDSPLHF. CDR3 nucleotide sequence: TGTGCCACCAGCAGAGTTGGGACAGGGGATTCACCCCTCCACTTT.

Here the CDR3 DNA reads TGTGCCAGCAGTTTTTCCGCCGACCGGGGCACCATATATTTT. Translated: CASSFSADRGTIYF. This chain links TRBV27 with TRBJ1-3; the D is unclear. Trimming left V 3 bases short and J 9 bases short, with 15 bases between. This CDR3 comprises 14 residues. The germline V gene has CDR1 MNHEY and CDR2 SMNVEV (reference sequence).

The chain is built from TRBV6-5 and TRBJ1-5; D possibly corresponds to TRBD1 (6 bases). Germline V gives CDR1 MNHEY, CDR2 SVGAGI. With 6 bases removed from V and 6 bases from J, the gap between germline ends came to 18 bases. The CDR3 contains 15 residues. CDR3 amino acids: CASRQSGVGGQPQHF. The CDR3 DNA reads TGTGCCAGCAGACAGTCAGGGGTCGGGGGTCAGCCCCAGCATTTT.

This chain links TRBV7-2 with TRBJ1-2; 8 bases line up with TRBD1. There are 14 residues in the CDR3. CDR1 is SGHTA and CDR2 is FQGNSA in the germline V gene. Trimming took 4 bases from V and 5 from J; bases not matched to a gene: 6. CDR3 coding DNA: TGTGCCAGCAGCTCCGACAGGGGTCGGTATGGCTACACCTTC. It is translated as CASSSDRGRYGYTF.

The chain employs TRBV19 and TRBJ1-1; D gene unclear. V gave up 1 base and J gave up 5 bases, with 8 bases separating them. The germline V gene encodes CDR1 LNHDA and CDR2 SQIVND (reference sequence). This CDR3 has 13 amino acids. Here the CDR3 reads CASSIGRKTEAFF. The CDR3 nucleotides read TGTGCCAGTAGTATAGGGCGGAAAACTGAAGCTTTCTTT.